A selection of T cell receptor beta chains follows, all from one sample in a study of T cells in Graves' hyperthyroidism and ophthalmopathy. TCRdb reprocessed the multiplex PCR reads via MiXCR and lists one record per CDR3 protein. This table holds roughly 580,000 distinct CDR3 sequences, under 60% found once. Sequenced sample: peripheral blood or thyroid tissue (not recorded which). These TCRs come from a woman aged 18-29 years with Graves' hyperthyroidism. The CDR3 runs from the conserved cysteine through the conserved F or W. A D gene is named only where the DNA matches it firmly. Not every row has a clone size; where given, it reads once, few, many or a size class.

d_call	v_call	j_call	clone_size	cdr3_nt	cdr3_aa
NA	TRBV9	TRBJ1-1	few	TGTGCCAGCACCGGTGACATGAACACTGAAGCTTTCTTT	CASTGDMNTEAFF
NA	TRBV6-1	TRBJ1-4	few	TGTGCCAGCAGTCTAACCGTCGTGGATGAAAAACTGTTTTTT	CASSLTVVDEKLFF
NA	TRBV2	TRBJ1-5	many	TGTGCCAGCAGGCAGGGGAGGAATCAGCCCCAGCATTTT	CASRQGRNQPQHF
NA	TRBV7-3	TRBJ2-5	NA	TGTGCCAGCAGGACCCTGTACTTC	CASRTLYF
TRBD1	TRBV7-3	TRBJ1-5	few	TGTGCCAGCAGCTTAAGACAGGGCAGGCAGCCCCAGCATTTT	CASSLRQGRQPQHF
NA	TRBV15	TRBJ2-1	NA	TGTGCCACCAGCGAGGGGGACAATGAGCAGTTCTTC	CATSEGDNEQFF
TRBD2	TRBV7-9	TRBJ2-5	many	TGTGCCAGCAGCTCCGGACTAGCGGGAGTTGAGACCCAGTACTTC	CASSSGLAGVETQYF
TRBD1	TRBV2	TRBJ2-5	NA	TGTGCCTGCAGTGCTGGGACAGGGGGGGAGACCCAGTACTTC	CACSAGTGGETQYF
TRBD1	TRBV10-3	TRBJ2-5	NA	TGTGCCAGCAGTTACCCGGGACAGGTGGGCCAAGAGACCCAGTACTTC	CASSYPGQVGQETQYF
NA	TRBV2	TRBJ1-1	many	TGTGCCAGCAGAGGGGCGAAAGCTTTCTTT	CASRGAKAFF
TRBD1	TRBV7-9	TRBJ2-2	NA	TGTGCCAGCCGAGAGACAGGGGACACCGGGGAGCTGTTTTTT	CASRETGDTGELFF
NA	TRBV10-3	TRBJ1-1	NA	TGTGCCATCAGCAGTAAGGGGGACACTGAAGCTTTCTTT	CAISSKGDTEAFF
NA	TRBV7-8	TRBJ1-4	many	TGTGCCAGCAGCCCGGTTAATGAAAAACTGTTTTTT	CASSPVNEKLFF
NA	TRBV19	TRBJ2-5	NA	TGTGCCAGTAGTCCAATCAGGGGAAGGACTAATGAAGAGACCCAGTACTTC	CASSPIRGRTNEETQYF
TRBD2	TRBV7-2	TRBJ2-2	few	TGTGCCAGCAGCTCCAGCGGGAGGGCCCGCCCCGGGGAGCTGTTTTTT	CASSSSGRARPGELFF
TRBD1	TRBV29-1	TRBJ2-7	NA	TGCAGCGGGAGGACAGGGGGCGACGAGCAGTACTTC	CSGRTGGDEQYF
NA	TRBV15	TRBJ2-6	once	TGTGCCACCAGCAGAGATACAGGGTCCTACGTCCTGACTTTC	CATSRDTGSYVLTF
TRBD1	TRBV10-3	TRBJ1-2	NA	TGTGCCATCAGCCAGCGGGACAGCGATTATGGCTACACCTTC	CAISQRDSDYGYTF
TRBD2	TRBV10-3	TRBJ2-7	once	TGTGCCATCAGTCGCGATCCGGGAGGCAGCTACGAGCAGTACTTC	CAISRDPGGSYEQYF
NA	TRBV6-5	TRBJ2-7	few	TGTGCCAGCAGGAGGACAGTCTACGAGCAGTACTTC	CASRRTVYEQYF
TRBD1	TRBV9	TRBJ2-2	few	TGTGCCAGCAGCCCAGGGGGCCCTCTCGGGAGCGGGGAGCTGTTTTTT	CASSPGGPLGSGELFF
NA	TRBV9	TRBJ2-5	few	TGTGCCAGCAGCCCGCCGGAGAGCGGACAAGAGACCCAGTACTTC	CASSPPESGQETQYF
NA	TRBV9	TRBJ2-5	few	TGTGCCAGCAGAGCGGAGTTCCAAGAGACCCAGTACTTC	CASRAEFQETQYF
NA	TRBV15	TRBJ1-2	NA	TGTGCCACCAGCGAGAGACAGATTAGGACTTCTGGCTACACCTTC	CATSERQIRTSGYTF
NA	TRBV6-1	TRBJ1-1	many	TGTGCCAGCAGCGACGGACAGCTTGAAGCTTTCTTT	CASSDGQLEAFF
NA	TRBV29-1	TRBJ2-7	NA	TGCAGCGTTGAAGACGGTACCTACGAGCAGTACTTC	CSVEDGTYEQYF
NA	TRBV7-6	TRBJ2-2	NA	TGTGCCAGCAGCTTAGATAGCGGGAACACCGGGGAGCTGTTTTTT	CASSLDSGNTGELFF
NA	TRBV2	TRBJ2-7	NA	TGTGCCATGCCACCCTCAGGGTCATCCTACGAGCAGTACTTC	CAMPPSGSSYEQYF
TRBD2	TRBV20-1	TRBJ2-5	NA	TGCAGTGCTAGGACTAGCGGGAGGGAAGAGACCCAGTACTTC	CSARTSGREETQYF
TRBD1	TRBV19	TRBJ1-2	NA	TGTGCCAGTAGTATAGAGGGAACAGGGGAAAACTATGGCTACACCTTC	CASSIEGTGENYGYTF
NA	TRBV7-2	TRBJ2-7	once	TGTGCCAGCAGTCCCCCATCCCGGTCCTACGAGCAGTACTTC	CASSPPSRSYEQYF
NA	TRBV15	TRBJ1-5	NA	TGTGCCACCAGCAGAGGGGCCGGGACCTACAATGAGCCCCAGCATTTT	CATSRGAGTYNEPQHF
NA	TRBV10-3	TRBJ2-5	NA	TGTGCCATCAGTGGACGTACACGGGAAGGAGATCGGGAGACCCAGTACTTC	CAISGRTREGDRETQYF
NA	TRBV10-3	TRBJ1-1	many	TGTGCCATCAGTGAGTCCGAGGGCTCCACTGAAGCTTTCTTT	CAISESEGSTEAFF
NA	TRBV2	TRBJ1-3	NA	TGTGCCAGCAGTTCTACTTCAGGGTCCTCTGGAAACACCATATATTTT	CASSSTSGSSGNTIYF
NA	TRBV29-1	TRBJ2-6	NA	TGCAGCGAATTCAACTCTGGGGCCAACGTCCTGACTTTC	CSEFNSGANVLTF
TRBD1	TRBV24-1	TRBJ2-5	NA	TGTGCCACCAGTGATCACCGGGACAGGGGGGCAACAGAGACCCAGTACTTC	CATSDHRDRGATETQYF
NA	TRBV12-3/TRBV12-4	TRBJ1-2	NA	TGTGCCAGTGGTTTGCAGTCGGCGGACACCTTC	CASGLQSADTF
TRBD1	TRBV15	TRBJ2-5	many	TGTGCCACCAGCAGAGATAGGGGGGACAGGGGGGAGACCCAGTACTTC	CATSRDRGDRGETQYF
TRBD1	TRBV7-2	TRBJ1-4	NA	TGTGCCAGCAGCCCAGGAGGTCAGGGGGAACTGTTTTTT	CASSPGGQGELFF
TRBD1	TRBV29-1	TRBJ1-1	NA	TGCAGCTTATCGGGACAGGCGAACACTGAAGCTTTCTTT	CSLSGQANTEAFF
TRBD1	TRBV10-3	TRBJ1-4	NA	TGTGCCATCAGTGGGGGGGGACAGGGTGGAGAAAAACTGTTTTTT	CAISGGGQGGEKLFF
TRBD1	TRBV5-4	TRBJ1-6	few	TGTGCCAGCAGGCAGACAGGGCGCAATTCACCCCTCCACTTT	CASRQTGRNSPLHF
NA	TRBV19	TRBJ2-7	NA	TGTGCCAGTAGTATGAGCTCTAGCGCGAACTCCTACGAGCAGTACTTC	CASSMSSSANSYEQYF
NA	TRBV25-1	TRBJ1-2	few	TGTGCCAGCAGTTACTTCGAGACAGATTTCTATGGCTACACCTTC	CASSYFETDFYGYTF
TRBD1	TRBV7-7	TRBJ1-1	NA	TGTGCCAGCAGCCCCGAGACAGGGTCGCATGCTTTCTTT	CASSPETGSHAFF
NA	TRBV24-1	TRBJ1-1	many	TGTGCCACCCGGGCGGGGAACACTGAAGCTTTCTTT	CATRAGNTEAFF
NA	TRBV11-1	TRBJ1-1	NA	TGTGCCAGCAGCTCGTACAGGACGGTTGAGTCGGCTGAAGCTTTCTTT	CASSSYRTVESAEAFF
TRBD1	TRBV29-1	TRBJ1-6	NA	TGCAGCGTAGCTGGACAGGGGACTTCACCCCTCCACTTT	CSVAGQGTSPLHF
NA	TRBV10-1	TRBJ2-7	few	TGCGCCAGCAGTGAGTCTTCAGGGGTACCCTACGAGCAGTACTTC	CASSESSGVPYEQYF
NA	TRBV7-9	TRBJ2-1	few	TGTGCCAGCAGCCCAAGCTCGGGGAGCTACAATGAGCAGTTCTTC	CASSPSSGSYNEQFF
NA	TRBV29-1	TRBJ1-2	many	TGCAGCGTTGATGGGGGGGGTTATGGCTACACCTTC	CSVDGGGYGYTF
NA	TRBV7-9	TRBJ2-7	NA	TGCGCCAGCAGCCAAGTCACAGGGTTGGGGGAGCAGTACTTC	CASSQVTGLGEQYF